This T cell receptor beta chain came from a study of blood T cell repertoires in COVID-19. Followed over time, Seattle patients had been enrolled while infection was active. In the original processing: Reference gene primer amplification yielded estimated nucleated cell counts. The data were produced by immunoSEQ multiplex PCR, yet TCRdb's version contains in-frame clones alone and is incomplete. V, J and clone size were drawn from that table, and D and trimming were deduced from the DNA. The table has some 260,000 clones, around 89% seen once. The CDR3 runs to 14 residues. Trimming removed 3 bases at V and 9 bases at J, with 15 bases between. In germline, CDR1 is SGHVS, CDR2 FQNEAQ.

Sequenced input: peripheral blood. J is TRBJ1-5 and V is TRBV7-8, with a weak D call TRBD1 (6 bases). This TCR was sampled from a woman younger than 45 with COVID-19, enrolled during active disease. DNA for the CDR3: TGTGCCAGCAGCTTGACCAGGGGAAAGGGGCCCCAGCATTTT. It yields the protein CASSLTRGKGPQHF.